This note documents a single TCR beta chain sequence. Its target antigen remains unknown. There are no base qualities to consult, and no much larger clone falls within one base. CDR1 and CDR2 are drawn from the germline V gene (reference sequence): LNHNV, YYDKDF. Germline trimming amounts to 1 base on V and 3 bases on J, with 3 as the count of junction bases outside the gene matches. The CDR3 has 15 amino acids, counting the end cysteine and phenylalanine. Only CDR3 DNA is held: 45 bases, read in frame from base 1. The sample is drawn from a study of CD8+CD57+ T cells in acquired aplastic anemia listed by TCRdb under 2018. Background for the entire study: On average, sorted CD4+ and CD8+ cells yielded 3.2 ug of extracted DNA, with a range of about 0.17 to 27.4 ug. For healthy donor samples, the average read count was about 9.9 million for CD4+ cells and approximately 12 million for CD8+ cells.

The research as a whole found: Around 28 CD8+ CDR3 sequences were found to be shared between patients and controls, but these sequences appeared to be highly expressed in patients and within the immunodominant clones of the patients. Patients and healthy controls showed no significant difference in CD8+ Simpson's diversity (P=0.060).

Genomic DNA served as template for TCR beta VDJ combination and CDR3 sequence profiling. An Illumina HiSeq 2000 was the platform used for TCR repertoire sequencing. The original pipeline was this. Repertoire assessment relied on Simpson's diversity index, CDR3 size and DJ length profiles, and TRBV/TRBJ rearrangement plots. The immunodominant clone was defined as the most abundant DNA sequence in deep sequencing data. CDR3 amino acid sequences were checked for sharing across subjects and were also compared against the VDJdb database and published repertoires. The raw public reads went through TCRdb reprocessing: fastp at Q25, MiXCR clone calling, in-frame beta chains kept. Identical CDR3 proteins give one entry, which carries the most common genes and DNA. What appears here as the V and J calls and clone size reflects TCRdb's work, not the paper's. The sample data list about 220,000 distinct CDR3 sequences, and 30% to 35% of these were observed just once. The top ten constitute 1% to 1.3% of the sample.

In this study, sorted CD4+ and CD8+ T cells from the blood of healthy subjects and of severe aplastic anemia patients had their TCR repertoires deep-sequenced. Ficoll-Paque density gradient centrifugation was used to isolate peripheral blood mononuclear cells. Before DNA was extracted, CD4+ and CD8+ T cells were sorted using either FACS or magnetic beads. Here the chain combines TRBV15 and TRBJ1-5, and TRBD1 aligns with 7 junction nucleotides. The sample consisted of sorted CD4+, CD8+, or CD8+CD57+ T cells (not recorded which) from PBMCs. This TCR came from a human donor in good health, serving as a control. The DNA is as follows: TGTGCCACCAGCAGAGTAGGACAGGCCAATCAGCCCCAGCATTTT. Its amino acids are CATSRVGQANQPQHF.